Each of the 30 T cell receptor beta chains below was sequenced from the same sample in a study of T cell responses to AZD1222 COVID-19 vaccine. Generated by immunoSEQ multiplex PCR, the TCRdb table keeps only in-frame clones and is missing some. The sample has roughly 270,000 clones, around 93% seen once; the top ten hold around 0.5%. Material: peripheral blood, obtained 28 days after the second AZD1222 dose. These receptors all come from an adult who received the AZD1222 COVID-19 vaccine.

The chain couples TRBV2 to TRBJ1-2; D is perhaps TRBD1 (5 bases). Deletions cut 5 bases from V and 6 bases from J, with 16 bases between. The germline V gene has CDR1 SNHLY and CDR2 FYNNEI. The CDR3 is 14 residues long. DNA for the CDR3: TGTGCCAGCAGTCCCTCGGAGGGGCCTGATGGCTACACCTTC. Amino acids: CASSPSEGPDGYTF.

V is TRBV28 and J is TRBJ2-2; tentative D call: TRBD1 (5 bases). V was trimmed by 8 bases and J by 7 bases, leaving 14 bases between them. CDR1 and CDR2 (germline): MDHEN, SYDVKM. This CDR3 contains 13 residues. The CDR3 spells CASLQSGIGELFF. CDR3 bases: TGTGCCAGCCTCCAATCAGGGATCGGGGAGCTGTTTTTT.

The chain has TRBV5-1 and TRBJ2-7, with 8 bases aligning to TRBD1. The germline V gene has CDR1 SGHRS and CDR2 YFSETQ. This CDR3 region has 15 residues. V lost 2 bases and J lost 2; bases outside the gene matches: 6. DNA for the CDR3: TGCGCCAGCAGCTTAACGGGACAGGTTACCTACGAGCAGTACTTC. It is translated as CASSLTGQVTYEQYF.

The rearrangement links TRBV5-1 to TRBJ1-2, with 9 positions matching TRBD1. The V gene's germline CDR1 is SGHRS and CDR2 YFSETQ. With V trimmed by 4 bases and J by 4 bases, 14 bases remained unmatched. The CDR3 is made up of 17 amino acids. The CDR3 reads CASSLGTGRSVGYGYTF. In nucleotides, the CDR3 is TGCGCCAGCAGCCTAGGGACAGGGAGGTCCGTCGGCTATGGCTACACCTTC.

CDR3 loop: CASRVAGEVSYNEQFF. The CDR3, as DNA: TGTGCCAGCAGGGTAGCGGGAGAGGTCTCCTACAATGAGCAGTTCTTC. This chain uses TRBV28 with TRBJ2-1; TRBD2 matches 9 bases. Germline V lookup: CDR1 MDHEN, CDR2 SYDVKM. This CDR3 comprises 16 residues. J lost 0 bases, V lost 6 bases, and 6 bases had no gene match.

The chain is built from TRBV5-1 and TRBJ2-5, with no clear D. Per the germline V gene, CDR1 is SGHRS and CDR2 is YFSETQ. This CDR3 spans 14 amino acids. V was pared by 4 bases and J by 4 bases, with 14 bases between. The CDR3, as DNA: TGCGCCAGCAGCCTTAGAGGTCAGCGAGAGACCCAGTACTTC. Its protein product is CASSLRGQRETQYF.

V is TRBV15 and J is TRBJ2-6; no clear D. Trimming cost V 0 bases and J 5 bases, with 11 bases left between them. Germline-derived CDR1 and CDR2 are LNHNV and YYDKDF (reference sequence). This CDR3 spans 16 amino acids. CDR3 sequence: CATSRDSPARANVLTF. DNA of the CDR3: TGTGCCACCAGCAGAGATTCCCCGGCCCGGGCCAACGTCCTGACTTTC.

This chain joins TRBV7-9 and TRBJ2-7; TRBD2 matches 7 bases. The CDR3 extends over 13 amino acids. V gave up 6 bases and J gave up 3 bases; unmatched junction bases: 5. Germline CDR1 SEHNR, CDR2 FQNEAQ (reference sequence). Here the CDR3 reads CASSLAAFYEQYF. The CDR3 bases are TGTGCCAGCAGTCTAGCGGCCTTCTACGAGCAGTACTTC.

The CDR3 protein is CASSLAGVVGKLFF. CDR3 nucleotides: TGCGCCAGCAGCTTGGCAGGGGTGGTTGGAAAACTGTTTTTT. The rearrangement links TRBV5-1 to TRBJ1-4, with TRBD1 as a possible D gene (6 bases). Germline V gene sequence: CDR1 SGHRS, CDR2 YFSETQ. The CDR3 runs to 14 residues. V lost 0 bases and J 10 bases, leaving 13 bases between the germline ends.

The chain is built from TRBV11-2 and TRBJ2-7; D is ambiguous. Deletions cut 5 bases from V and 4 bases from J, with 15 bases between. CDR1 is SGHAT and CDR2 is FQNNGV in the germline V gene. The CDR3 is made up of 14 amino acids. The chain's CDR3 is CASSAGLGVYEQYF. As DNA, the CDR3 is TGTGCCAGCAGCGCAGGATTAGGTGTGTACGAGCAGTACTTC.

The V gene is TRBV6-1, the J gene TRBJ1-2; 8 nucleotides match TRBD1. Germline trimming cut 0 bases from V and 0 bases from J; bases unmatched to any gene: 3. CDR1 is MNHNS and CDR2 is SASEGT in the germline V gene. The CDR3 length is 16 residues. In nucleotides, the CDR3 is TGTGCCAGCAGTGAAGCGGACAGGGCTTCTAACTATGGCTACACCTTC. It encodes CASSEADRASNYGYTF.

This chain connects TRBV25-1 to TRBJ1-1; no definite D call. Trimming left V 7 bases short and J 4 bases short, with 13 bases between. This CDR3 has 13 residues. Germline V gene data show CDR1 as MGHDK and CDR2 as SYGVNS. CDR3 DNA sequence: TGTGCCAGCATTGGTAGATCCCTCACTGAAGCTTTCTTT. Translation gives CASIGRSLTEAFF.

This clone was counted once. The V call is TRBV5-1, the J call TRBJ2-2, with 10 bases matching TRBD1. The CDR3 sequence is 17 residues long. After removal of 2 bases from V and 0 bases from J, the junction contained 4 bases not matched to a gene. Germline loops: CDR1 SGHRS, CDR2 YFSETQ. The chain's CDR3 is CASSLVGQGANTGELFF. In DNA form, the CDR3 reads TGCGCCAGCAGCTTAGTTGGACAGGGGGCGAACACCGGGGAGCTGTTTTTT.

CDR3 protein: CASSYGGTLYEQYF. The CDR3 nucleotides read TGTGCCAGCAGTTATGGGGGGACCCTCTACGAGCAGTACTTC. The V call is TRBV6-2 or TRBV6-3, the J call TRBJ2-7; D is possibly TRBD2 (6 bases). The germline V and J ends were trimmed by 3 bases and 3 bases, with 12 bases remaining between them. CDR3 size: 14 residues. From germline, CDR1 is MNHEY and CDR2 SVGEGT.

This chain links TRBV4-2 with TRBJ2-5, with 9 bases fitting TRBD1. The CDR3 is 16 residues long. The V gene end was trimmed by 3 bases and the J gene end by 1 base; junction bases not matched to a gene: 6. Germline CDR1 and CDR2: LGHNA and YNFKEQ. CDR3 in amino acids: CASSQSTGGTQETQYF. The DNA of the CDR3 is TGTGCCAGCAGCCAGTCGACAGGGGGGACCCAAGAGACCCAGTACTTC.

A single count supports this clone. The V gene is TRBV5-1, the J gene TRBJ2-2; the D is unclear. Trimming took off 4 bases at V and 0 bases at J, with 10 bases between the two ends. In germline, CDR1 is SGHRS, CDR2 YFSETQ. The CDR3 consists of 15 residues. The CDR3 nucleotides are TGCGCCAGCAGCCCCCTGCGTGCGAACACCGGGGAGCTGTTTTTT. Amino acid sequence: CASSPLRANTGELFF.

This chain connects TRBV19 to TRBJ2-7, with TRBD2 matching 12 bases. The CDR3 has 16 residues. Germline V gives CDR1 LNHDA, CDR2 SQIVND (reference sequence). The V and J ends lost 4 bases and 3 bases, in that order; junction bases with no gene match: 7. The CDR3 reads CASSSGLAGLGYEQYF. Written as DNA, the CDR3 is TGTGCCAGTAGTAGTGGACTAGCGGGATTGGGCTACGAGCAGTACTTC.

The chain joins TRBV19 to TRBJ2-1; D is perhaps TRBD2 (5 bases). This CDR3 contains 12 residues. Germline-derived CDR1 and CDR2 are LNHDA and SQIVND (reference sequence). The CDR3 reads CATREPYNEQFF. The CDR3 nucleotides read TGTGCGACCCGGGAACCCTACAATGAGCAGTTCTTC.

The V call is TRBV14, the J call TRBJ2-2, with a tentative D call TRBD1 (6 bases). Germline V gives CDR1 SGHDN, CDR2 FVKESK. CDR3 length: 18 residues. Trimming removed 1 base at V and 4 bases at J, with 19 bases between. As DNA, the CDR3 is TGTGCCAGCAGCCAAGGGTTCGTGGAACAGGGCCGCACCGGGGAGCTGTTTTTT. Residues: CASSQGFVEQGRTGELFF.

The chain carries TRBV2 and TRBJ1-1, with D possibly TRBD1 on 5 matching bases. Trimming left V 3 bases short and J 1 base short, with 9 bases between. The CDR3 is 14 amino acids. The germline CDR1 and CDR2 sequences are SNHLY and FYNNEI. This chain's CDR3 is CASSDRVGNTEAFF. DNA of the CDR3: TGTGCCAGCAGTGACAGGGTCGGGAACACTGAAGCTTTCTTT.

The gene calls are TRBV20-1 and TRBJ1-3; D gene unclear. Germline CDR1 reads DFQATT; CDR2 reads SNEGSKA (reference sequence). The CDR3 extends over 14 amino acids. Trimming removed 3 bases at V and 0 bases at J, with 9 bases between. The CDR3 reads CSASGRSSGNTIYF. Written as DNA, the CDR3 is TGCAGTGCTAGTGGAAGGTCCTCTGGAAACACCATATATTTT.

This chain connects TRBV28 to TRBJ1-2; D remains ambiguous. The ends were cut back, 1 base at V and 5 bases at J, with 14 bases in the middle. This CDR3 is built from 15 residues. From germline, CDR1 is MDHEN and CDR2 SYDVKM. In nucleotides, the CDR3 is TGTGCCAGCAGTTTATCGCCCTTTATCGGGTATGGCTACACCTTC. This encodes CASSLSPFIGYGYTF.

The chain carries TRBV7-9 and TRBJ1-4, with 7 bases fitting TRBD1. The CDR3 runs to 15 residues. Germline V gene data show CDR1 as SEHNR and CDR2 as FQNEAQ (reference sequence). The junction had 10 bases not matched to a gene; V was cut back by 6 bases and J by 6 bases. CDR3 sequence reads: CASSPLQGRYEKLFF. The CDR3 DNA follows: TGTGCCAGCAGTCCCTTACAGGGGAGATATGAAAAACTGTTTTTT.

J is TRBJ2-1 and V is TRBV20-1; D gene uncertain. The CDR3 consists of 11 residues. Trimming pared 2 bases from V and 4 bases from J, leaving 3 bases between. Germline V gene lookup returns CDR1 DFQATT and CDR2 SNEGSKA (reference sequence). CDR3 loop: CSARRYNEQFF. For the CDR3, the DNA is TGCAGTGCTAGACGGTACAATGAGCAGTTCTTC.

The chain uses TRBV6-5 and TRBJ1-2; 8 bases match TRBD1. Germline assignment: CDR1 MNHEY and CDR2 SVGAGI. This CDR3 comprises 15 residues. Losses at the gene ends were 6 bases for V and 2 bases for J; bases not matched to a gene: 8. DNA for the CDR3: TGTGCCAGCAGGCAACCAGGGGGCGCCAACTATGGCTACACCTTC. Translation: CASRQPGGANYGYTF.

The V call is TRBV5-6, the J call TRBJ2-2, with D possibly TRBD1 on 6 matching bases. CDR1 SGHDT and CDR2 YYEEEE come from the germline V gene. Trimming stripped 2 bases from V and 7 bases from J, with 9 bases between. This CDR3 is 13 amino acids long. The CDR3: CASSLQGVGELFF. As DNA, the CDR3 is TGTGCCAGCAGCTTACAGGGTGTCGGGGAGCTGTTTTTT. Variable domain in full (rest from reference TRBV5-6 and TRBJ2-2): DAGVTQSPTHLIKTRGQQVTLRCSPKSGHDTVSWYQQALGQGPQFIFQYYEEEERQRGNFPDRFSGHQFPNYSSELNVNALLLGDSALYLCASSLQGVGELFFGEGSRLTVL.

On this clone: Other DNA sequences in this sample translate to the same CDR3. The genes are TRBV28 and TRBJ2-7; D perhaps matches TRBD2 (6 bases). CDR3 length: 15 residues. V lost 5 bases and J 1 base, leaving 15 bases between the germline ends. Germline CDR1 is MDHEN and CDR2 is SYDVKM. The DNA of the CDR3 is TGTGCCAGCAGTCCGCCGGGAGTGGGGTCCTACGAGCAGTACTTC. Translating it yields CASSPPGVGSYEQYF.

J is TRBJ2-7 and V is TRBV5-1; TRBD2 agrees at 9 bases. With 3 bases clipped from V and 7 bases from J, the junction kept 14 bases outside the gene matches. Germline V gene sequence: CDR1 SGHRS, CDR2 YFSETQ. The CDR3 has 16 amino acids. CDR3 in amino acids: CASSSRGAGGSGEQYF. The CDR3 coding sequence is TGCGCCAGCAGCTCCCGAGGAGCGGGAGGATCGGGGGAGCAGTACTTC. The full variable domain, completed using reference TRBV5-1 and TRBJ2-7, is KAGVTQTPRYLIKTRGQQVTLSCSPISGHRSVSWYQQTPGQGLQFLFEYFSETQRNKGNFPGRFSGRQFSNSRSEMNVSTLELGDSALYLCASSSRGAGGSGEQYFGPGTRLTVT.

The J gene is TRBJ2-6, the V gene TRBV24-1; 10 nucleotides align to TRBD1. V was clipped by 9 bases and J by 2 bases; unmatched bases: 21. Per germline, CDR1 KGHDR and CDR2 SFDVKD. The CDR3 contains 21 residues. Here the CDR3 DNA reads TGTGCCACCGACAGGGGGCTGGGGGGAGGCCCCCCGGGGACTGGGGCCAACGTCCTGACTTTC. This codes for CATDRGLGGGPPGTGANVLTF.

The chain joins TRBV27 to TRBJ2-7; D may correspond to TRBD1 or TRBD2 (5 bases each). Trimming pared 2 bases from V and 8 bases from J, leaving 13 bases between. Germline V CDR1 and CDR2: MNHEY, SMNVEV (reference sequence). The CDR3 runs to 13 residues. The CDR3 DNA follows: TGTGCCAGCAGTTTAAGGCTCGGGGCACAGCAGTACTTC. This encodes CASSLRLGAQQYF.